Listed here are 9 T cell receptor beta chains from one sample, sequenced in a study of shared clonotypes between healthy human individuals (dated by TCRdb to the early 2020s). The receptor library was made with the immunoSEQ multiplex PCR assay. TCRdb took this table from immuneACCESS and kept in-frame rearrangements with V and J called. Such tables lack part of the clones; where checked against another copy, unresolved V genes explain under half of the gap, and the rest is unexplained. This sample lists around 690,000 clones; 90% were detected once. The top ten hold about 34% of the sample. The material sequenced was memory CD8+ T cells from PBMCs. The meaning of the sample's cell subset or site label: CD45RO+ cells pooled with CCR7-negative TemRA cells. Receptors originate from a man younger than 30 in good health. Some clones in this sample may be carry-over from other donors' samples.

This rearrangement joins TRBV15 to TRBJ1-4; unclear D gene. The CDR3 is 13 residues long. Germline values: CDR1 LNHNV, CDR2 YYDKDF (reference sequence). The V end was cut by 7 bases, the J end by 0 bases, with 6 bases between. The CDR3 nucleotides read TGTGCCACCACGGACGCAACTAATGAAAAACTGTTTTTT. It is translated as CATTDATNEKLFF.

The chain recombines TRBV27 with TRBJ1-4; maybe TRBD1 (6 bases). Per germline, CDR1 MNHEY and CDR2 SMNVEV (reference sequence). The CDR3 totals 16 residues. Trimming removed 6 bases at V and 6 bases at J, with 20 bases between. CDR3 region: CASSPNPQGPDEKLFF. DNA for the CDR3: TGTGCCAGCAGCCCGAACCCCCAGGGGCCCGATGAAAAACTGTTTTTT. The full variable domain, completed using reference TRBV27 and TRBJ1-4, is EAQVTQNPRYLITVTGKKLTVTCSQNMNHEYMSWYRQDPGLGLRQIYYSMNVEVTDKGDVPEGYKVSRKEKRNFPLILESPSPNQTSLYFCASSPNPQGPDEKLFFGSGTQLSVL.

V usage is TRBV12-5 and J usage is TRBJ2-7; D is uncertain. The length of the CDR3 is 12 residues. The V gene lost 3 bases and the J gene lost 4 bases, with 7 bases spanning the gap. The germline CDR1 and CDR2 sequences are LGHNT and FRNRAP. The CDR3 loop is CASGFTVYEQYF. In DNA form, the CDR3 reads TGTGCTAGTGGTTTCACCGTTTACGAGCAGTACTTC.

The V and J genes are TRBV4-1 and TRBJ2-1; D is possibly TRBD2 (6 bases). Germline lookup yields CDR1 MGHRA and CDR2 YSYEKL. Trimming shortened V by 4 bases and J by 3 bases, and 16 bases separated the two germline ends. This CDR3 comprises 16 residues. CDR3 sequence (DNA): TGCGCCAGCAGCCGCTCGTTCGGGGGACGCTACAATGAGCAGTTCTTC. Residues: CASSRSFGGRYNEQFF.

The chain couples TRBV27 to TRBJ2-2, with a tentative D call TRBD2 (6 bases). The V gene lost 6 bases and the J gene lost 5 bases, with 7 bases spanning the gap. There are 12 residues in the CDR3. Germline V gene sequence: CDR1 MNHEY, CDR2 SMNVEV (reference sequence). The DNA of the CDR3 is TGTGCCAGCAGGCGGGATACCGGGGAGCTGTTTTTT. It translates to CASRRDTGELFF.

V gene TRBV7-7 combines with J gene TRBJ2-5; 7 bases align to TRBD2. The J segment lost 4 bases and the V segment lost 7 bases, leaving 9 bases of the junction unmatched. The CDR3 has 14 amino acids. The germline V gene has CDR1 SSHAT and CDR2 FNYEAQ (reference sequence). CDR3 sequence: CASIRPPGGETQYF. The CDR3 DNA is TGTGCCAGCATCCGACCACCGGGGGGAGAGACCCAGTACTTC.

The rearrangement joins TRBV2 to TRBJ1-3; tentative D call: TRBD1 (5 bases). This CDR3 spans 16 amino acids. V was trimmed by 5 bases and J by 4 bases, leaving 18 bases between them. Germline assignment: CDR1 SNHLY and CDR2 FYNNEI. This chain's CDR3 is CASSSGFTQIGNTIYF. In nucleotides, the CDR3 is TGTGCCAGCAGTTCAGGGTTTACCCAAATAGGAAACACCATATATTTT.

The CDR3 spells CASSFGLAGDNEQFF. The CDR3 nucleotides are TGTGCCAGCAGCTTCGGACTAGCGGGGGACAATGAGCAGTTCTTC. The chain links TRBV5-4 to TRBJ2-1; 13 bases map to TRBD2. Germline V gene lookup returns CDR1 SGHNT and CDR2 YYREEE (reference sequence). V was clipped by 2 bases and J by 5 bases; unmatched bases: 1. The CDR3 extends over 15 amino acids.

The rearrangement uses TRBV6-5 and TRBJ1-1; D gene unclear. Germline V lookup: CDR1 MNHEY, CDR2 SVGAGI. V dropped 0 bases and J dropped 4 bases, with 9 bases sitting between them. This CDR3 spans 14 amino acids. The CDR3 coding sequence is TGTGCCAGCAGTTACTCGCGGGGTTCCACTGAAGCTTTCTTT. Protein: CASSYSRGSTEAFF.